This T cell receptor (beta chain) was profiled in a study of cytomegalovirus exposure and HLA in healthy donors. Study-wide background: An earlier analysis identified 120 million or so unique TCR beta sequences in 150 million to 200 million T cells. Genetic ancestry analysis placed about 76% of the 300 to 500 donors that were genotyped in the Caucasian-associated cluster.

PCR involved 60 Vbeta and 13 Jbeta primers. Measured with immunoSEQ multiplex PCR; TCRdb has only the in-frame clones, and not every one. The data contain about 140,000 clones, 80% of them singletons. Participants comprised healthy donors of bone marrow. This clone was detected once. The origin of this receptor is a male donor in good health and CMV-seronegative. The sample taken for sequencing was PBMCs.

CDR3 nucleotide sequence: TGTGCCAGCAGTTTCACGTTTCGGGACGAGCAGTACTTC. Translating it yields CASSFTFRDEQYF. This chain connects TRBV28 to TRBJ2-7; the D is unclear. This CDR3 has 13 amino acids. Germline V gene sequence: CDR1 MDHEN, CDR2 SYDVKM. V was pared by 3 bases and J by 5 bases, with 11 bases between.